This is a list of T cell receptor beta chains from one sample in a study of blood T cell repertoires in COVID-19. The repertoire was sequenced with immunoSEQ multiplex PCR; TCRdb's copy has only in-frame clones and lacks some. Of approximately 90,000 clones listed, about 85% are singletons. The sequenced sample consisted of peripheral blood. Receptors were obtained from a man aged 55 to 70 with acute or convalescent COVID-19. CDR3s include the opening cysteine and the closing phenylalanine or tryptophan. Fields, in order: D gene, clone size, V gene, J gene, CDR3 DNA, CDR3 protein. The D gene is left open where the match is weak. Only part of the rows carry a size: once, few, many, or a class if the clone is expanded.

>-|few|TRBV30|TRBJ2-5
TGTGCCTGGAGTGTACATCAGACAGGCGGGGAGACCCAGTACTTC
CAWSVHQTGGETQYF
>TRBD2|few|TRBV7-3|TRBJ2-1
TGTGCCAGCAGCTCCTCTGGCGGGGGGGCCGGTGAGCAGTTCTTC
CASSSSGGGAGEQFF
>TRBD2|once|TRBV5-1|TRBJ2-3
TGCGCCAGCAGCTTCGCGCGGGGGGCCCCTAGCACAGATACGCAGTATTTT
CASSFARGAPSTDTQYF
>-|-|TRBV5-4|TRBJ2-3
TGTGCCAGCAGCGACCAGGGAAGGGTGGATACGCAGTATTTT
CASSDQGRVDTQYF
>TRBD2|-|TRBV6-5|TRBJ2-1
TGTGCCAGCAATCCCCGAGCCGGGGGAGGGGAGCAGTTCTTC
CASNPRAGGGEQFF
>TRBD2|-|TRBV7-8|TRBJ2-1
TGTGCCAGCAGGAGACTAGCGGGGGCCCCCTGGGAGCAGTTCTTC
CASRRLAGAPWEQFF
>-|-|TRBV30|TRBJ2-7
TGTGCCTGGAGTTCACAGGCGGTCGAGCAGTACTTC
CAWSSQAVEQYF
>-|-|TRBV5-4|TRBJ1-5
TGTGCCAGCAGCCTCACCCCGGGAAAGACTCAGCCCCAGCATTTT
CASSLTPGKTQPQHF
>-|-|TRBV6-5|TRBJ2-7
TGTGCCAGCAGTCGGGACTCCACCTACGAGCAGTACTTC
CASSRDSTYEQYF
>TRBD1|-|TRBV7-2|TRBJ1-2
TGTGCCAGCAGCGGGGTACAGGGGGGCTATGGCTACACCTTC
CASSGVQGGYGYTF
>TRBD1|once|TRBV7-2|TRBJ2-3
TGTGCCAGCAGCTTAGACAGGGGGCCCCCAGATACGCAGTATTTT
CASSLDRGPPDTQYF
>-|-|TRBV6-5|TRBJ2-7
TGTGCCAGCAGTTACTCGGGGGGTCGCGAGCAGTACTTC
CASSYSGGREQYF
>TRBD2|-|TRBV7-9|TRBJ2-1
TGTGCCGTCGGCCAGCGGGAGGGCCTCTCCAATGAGCAGTTCTTC
CAVGQREGLSNEQFF
>TRBD2|-|TRBV10-3|TRBJ2-7
TGTGCCATCAGTCCTACTAGCGGGGTCACCTGGGAGCAGTACTTC
CAISPTSGVTWEQYF
>-|-|TRBV29-1|TRBJ2-4
TGCAGCGGCGGGGGCGTGGGAGGGAACATTCAGTACTTC
CSGGGVGGNIQYF
>TRBD2|few|TRBV7-9|TRBJ2-5
TGTGCCAGCAGCTTAATGACCGCCTGGGAGGGGCAAGAGACCCAGTACTTC
CASSLMTAWEGQETQYF
>TRBD2|-|TRBV18|TRBJ2-5
TGTGCCAGCTCACCCCGGACTAGCGGGGCCGCAGAGACCCAGTACTTC
CASSPRTSGAAETQYF
>TRBD2|-|TRBV5-4|TRBJ2-1
TGTGCCAGCAGCTTGGAGAGGCTAGCGGGAGCTAATGAGCAGTTCTTC
CASSLERLAGANEQFF
>-|-|TRBV19|TRBJ1-4
TGTGCCAGTAGTAAGGGGGGGACTGATAATGAAAAACTGTTTTTT
CASSKGGTDNEKLFF
>-|-|TRBV5-1|TRBJ2-1
TGCGCCAGCGGCGGGACGATCAATGAGCAGTTCTTC
CASGGTINEQFF
>-|-|TRBV21-1|TRBJ2-7
TGTGCCAGCAGATTGGACGGACTAGCGGGCTACGAGCAGTACTTC
CASRLDGLAGYEQYF
>TRBD1|-|TRBV5-4|TRBJ1-2
TGTGCCAGCAGCATTGACAGGGGGATGGGGGGCTACACCTTC
CASSIDRGMGGYTF
>-|-|TRBV19|TRBJ1-2
TGTGCCAGTAGTAGTCAGGGAAACTATGGCTACACCTTC
CASSSQGNYGYTF
>TRBD2|-|TRBV9|TRBJ2-1
TGTGCCAGCAGCACCGGACTAGCGGGGGAAAGCTCCTACAATGAGCAGTTCTTC
CASSTGLAGESSYNEQFF
>-|-|TRBV10-2|TRBJ2-1
TGCGCCAGCAGTGAGCTAGGAACGGACTCCTACAATGAGCAGTTCTTC
CASSELGTDSYNEQFF
>-|-|TRBV11-1|TRBJ2-7
TGTGCCAGCAGCTTTTCCTTAGCGCACCCCTACGAGCAGTACTTC
CASSFSLAHPYEQYF
>TRBD2|-|TRBV7-6|TRBJ2-3
TGTGCCAGCAGCTCGGGACTAGCGGGAGTTAAAGATACGCAGTATTTT
CASSSGLAGVKDTQYF
>-|-|TRBV3-1/TRBV3-2|TRBJ2-1
TGTGCCAGCAGCCAAGATACGGGGAAGCAGTTCTTC
CASSQDTGKQFF
>TRBD1|once|TRBV4-2|TRBJ1-4
TGTGCCAGCAGCCAACGGACTCAAGGGGGCAGGACTAATGAAAAACTGTTTTTT
CASSQRTQGGRTNEKLFF
>-|-|TRBV27|TRBJ1-3
TGTGCCAGCAGCCGACGGAGCACTGGAAACACCATATATTTT
CASSRRSTGNTIYF
>TRBD2|few|TRBV4-1|TRBJ2-7
TGCGCCAGCAGCCAAGAAAGCCTAGCGGGAGGTCGAGTTGGCGAGCAGTACTTC
CASSQESLAGGRVGEQYF
>TRBD1|few|TRBV19|TRBJ1-5
TGTGCCAGTAGTATCCGACAGGGAAGGGCCAATCAGCCCCAGCATTTT
CASSIRQGRANQPQHF
>TRBD2|many|TRBV18|TRBJ2-3
TGTGCCAGCTCACCAAGGACTAGCAGGGGTTTGGCGGATACGCAGTATTTT
CASSPRTSRGLADTQYF
>TRBD1|-|TRBV18|TRBJ1-2
TGTGCCAGCTCCCAGGGGACAGGAAACTATGGCTACACCTTC
CASSQGTGNYGYTF
>TRBD2|-|TRBV5-1|TRBJ2-7
TGCGCCAGCAGCTCGGGACTAGCGGGAGTTATCTACGAGCAGTACTTC
CASSSGLAGVIYEQYF
>TRBD2|-|TRBV4-3|TRBJ2-1
TGCGCCAGCAGCCAGGGGACTAGTGCCAATGAGCAGTTCTTC
CASSQGTSANEQFF
>-|-|TRBV5-1|TRBJ2-3
TGCGCCAGCGGGGAGAACACAGATACGCAGTATTTT
CASGENTDTQYF